The 21 T cell receptor beta chains listed next were all sequenced from one sample in a study of shared clonotypes between healthy human individuals. Naive CD8 cells were CD45RO-negative, positively selected for CCR7, excluding terminally differentiated effector memory CD45RA+ cells. Some clones are missing from TCRdb's copy, which holds only in-frame ones; the method was immunoSEQ multiplex PCR. The sample contains about 2.1 million clones, around 93% of which appear only once. Sequencing was done on a sample of naive CD8+ T cells from PBMCs. Receptors originate from a man between 18 and 35 years old in good health. Some clones in this sample may be carry-over from other donors' samples.

This rearrangement joins TRBV9 to TRBJ1-1; a possible D gene is TRBD1 (6 bases). V lost 1 base to trimming and J lost 4 bases, with 14 bases between them. The CDR3 length is 15 residues. CDR1 is SGDLS, CDR2 YYNGEE, per germline. CDR3 amino acids: CASSVRGVVGTEAFF. CDR3 in DNA: TGTGCCAGCAGCGTAAGGGGGGTTGTTGGCACTGAAGCTTTCTTT.

In DNA, the CDR3 is TGTGCCAGCAGTTTATCTTTTGGACTAGCGGGAGTAAGAGAGACCCAGTACTTC. It specifies CASSLSFGLAGVRETQYF. V and J are TRBV27 and TRBJ2-5; TRBD2 matches at 13 bases. Trimming cost V 0 bases and J 4 bases; bases outside gene matches: 8. Germline CDR1 is MNHEY and CDR2 is SMNVEV (reference sequence). There are 18 residues in the CDR3.

This chain uses TRBV19 with TRBJ2-7, with 9 bases that match TRBD1. With V trimmed by 10 bases and J by 5 bases, 12 bases remained unmatched. The CDR3 length is 14 residues. In germline, CDR1 is LNHDA, CDR2 SQIVND (reference sequence). This chain's CDR3 is CATAYGQGPHEQYF. For the CDR3, the DNA is TGTGCCACGGCCTATGGACAGGGGCCCCACGAGCAGTACTTC.

Regarding this clone: The same CDR3 arises from other DNA sequences in this sample as well. This sequence joins TRBV4-1 and TRBJ1-5; D is uncertain. The V end was cut by 1 base, the J end by 4 bases, with 8 bases between. CDR3 length equals 14 residues. Germline assignment: CDR1 MGHRA and CDR2 YSYEKL. The CDR3 reads CASSQVSGNQPQHF. The DNA of the CDR3 is TGCGCCAGCAGCCAAGTGTCCGGGAATCAGCCCCAGCATTTT.

V usage is TRBV29-1 and J usage is TRBJ1-2, with D possibly matching TRBD1 (5 bases). The CDR3 is 15 amino acids. The V end lost 7 bases, the J end lost 2 bases, and 20 bases lay between the germline ends. Looked up from germline, CDR1 is SQVTM and CDR2 is ANQGSEA. DNA of the CDR3: TGCAGCGCAGAGGGGCCAGGCGCCCTGAACTATGGCTACACCTTC. Amino acid sequence: CSAEGPGALNYGYTF.

The J gene is TRBJ2-1, the V gene TRBV7-9; 7 bases align to TRBD1. The CDR3 runs 13 residues. Germline CDR1 is SEHNR and CDR2 is FQNEAQ (reference sequence). J lost 6 bases, V lost 6 bases, and 5 bases had no gene match. This CDR3 is CASRPGQSNEQFF. CDR3 DNA: TGTGCCAGCAGGCCGGGACAGAGCAATGAGCAGTTCTTC.

This clone was recorded a few times. The chain uses TRBV27 and TRBJ1-2; D gene unclear. CDR1 MNHEY and CDR2 SMNVEV come from the germline V gene (reference sequence). The CDR3 runs to 15 residues. V was cut by 0 bases and J by 5 bases, with 13 bases left in between. CDR3 in amino acids: CASSLSSSASYGYTF. The CDR3 DNA follows: TGTGCCAGCAGTTTATCGAGTAGCGCATCGTATGGCTACACCTTC.

The chain links TRBV15 to TRBJ2-2; D is perhaps TRBD1 or TRBD2 (5 bases each). Germline V gene lookup returns CDR1 LNHNV and CDR2 YYDKDF (reference sequence). There are 17 residues in the CDR3. V was cut by 0 bases and J by 1 base, with 12 bases left in between. CDR3 residues: CATSRDFGTVNTGELFF. DNA of the CDR3: TGTGCCACCAGCAGAGACTTTGGGACGGTGAACACCGGGGAGCTGTTTTTT.

V is TRBV15 and J is TRBJ1-1; no clear D. The V and J ends lost 0 bases and 4 bases respectively, with 15 bases between them. This CDR3 spans 16 amino acids. Germline V gene sequence: CDR1 LNHNV, CDR2 YYDKDF (reference sequence). The CDR3 nucleotides read TGTGCCACCAGCAGAGATCCAAGAAGAGGAGGCACTGAAGCTTTCTTT. Its translation: CATSRDPRRGGTEAFF.

This sequence joins TRBV28 and TRBJ1-5; D gene uncertain. The CDR3 is 15 residues long. Trimming removed 8 bases from V and 3 bases from J, with 17 bases in between. The germline V gene encodes CDR1 MDHEN and CDR2 SYDVKM. CDR3 in amino acids: CASLTFGFVNQPQHF. The CDR3 coding sequence is TGTGCCAGCCTCACTTTTGGTTTCGTCAATCAGCCCCAGCATTTT. The variable domain in full, completed from reference TRBV28 and TRBJ1-5, reads DVKVTQSSRYLVKRTGEKVFLECVQDMDHENMFWYRQDPGLGLRLIYFSYDVKMKEKGDIPEGYSVSREKKERFSLILESASTNQTSMYLCASLTFGFVNQPQHFGDGTRLSIL.

The chain carries TRBV28 and TRBJ2-1, with a possible D match to TRBD1 (6 bases). The length of the CDR3 is 15 residues. Per germline, CDR1 MDHEN and CDR2 SYDVKM. V was trimmed by 6 bases and J by 3 bases, leaving 15 bases between them. The CDR3 loop is CASSFDRPIYNEQFF. In nucleotides, the CDR3 is TGTGCCAGCAGCTTCGACAGGCCCATCTACAATGAGCAGTTCTTC.

This chain connects TRBV2 to TRBJ2-7; a weak D match, TRBD1 (5 bases). Trimming left V 5 bases short and J 2 bases short, with 25 bases between. CDR3 length: 18 amino acids. The V gene's germline CDR1 is SNHLY and CDR2 FYNNEI. CDR3 protein: CASSPDPVLDSSPYEQYF. Written as DNA, the CDR3 is TGTGCCAGCAGTCCGGACCCTGTCCTCGACAGTAGCCCCTACGAGCAGTACTTC.

The DNA of the CDR3 is TGTGCCACCTGGGGGTCCGGAGGGTGGCAGGTTCAAGAGACCCAGTACTTC. Translated, it gives CATWGSGGWQVQETQYF. This chain connects TRBV2 to TRBJ2-5, with D tentatively TRBD2 (6 bases). The germline V gene has CDR1 SNHLY and CDR2 FYNNEI. Trimming pared 10 bases from V and 2 bases from J, leaving 26 bases between. The CDR3 extends over 17 amino acids.

The chain recombines TRBV6-1 with TRBJ2-7; TRBD1 matches at 7 bases. The CDR3 length is 14 residues. CDR1 is MNHNS and CDR2 is SASEGT in the germline V gene. V lost 7 bases, J lost 1 base, and 7 bases stayed unmatched. The CDR3 reads CASTNPGQSYEQYF. The CDR3, as DNA: TGTGCCAGCACCAACCCGGGACAGTCCTACGAGCAGTACTTC.

This chain joins TRBV13 and TRBJ1-1; D unresolved. The CDR3 is 15 residues long. CDR1 and CDR2 (germline): PRHDT, FYEKMQ (reference sequence). The ends were cut back, 5 bases at V and 1 base at J, with 14 bases in the middle. CDR3 nucleotides: TGTGCCAGCAGCACCGCGCTGGCCGGGAACACTGAAGCTTTCTTT. Translated: CASSTALAGNTEAFF.

The rearrangement joins TRBV5-6 to TRBJ1-1; TRBD1 might be the D (5 bases). Trimming took off 2 bases at V and 1 base at J, with 18 bases between the two ends. The germline V gene encodes CDR1 SGHDT and CDR2 YYEEEE. The CDR3 runs to 17 residues. CDR3 DNA sequence: TGTGCCAGCAGCTTAAATCCCGGCTGGGGGGAGAACACTGAAGCTTTCTTT. It is translated as CASSLNPGWGENTEAFF.

This clone was detected once. This sequence joins TRBV28 and TRBJ2-1; 12 nucleotides line up with TRBD2. This CDR3 is built from 17 residues. Unmatched junction bases numbered 10, after V lost 5 bases and J lost 5 bases. Germline values: CDR1 MDHEN, CDR2 SYDVKM. CDR3 DNA sequence: TGTGCCAGCAGTCGACTAGCGGGAGAACCCAACCACAATGAGCAGTTCTTC. This encodes CASSRLAGEPNHNEQFF.

Details on this clone: Other DNA sequences of this sample code for an identical CDR3. The rearrangement joins TRBV5-1 to TRBJ2-3; tentatively, D is TRBD1 (5 bases). The CDR3 is made up of 15 amino acids. Germline loops: CDR1 SGHRS, CDR2 YFSETQ. V was pared by 1 base and J by 0 bases, with 9 bases between. CDR3 protein: CASSLWAGSTDTQYF. CDR3 nucleotides: TGCGCCAGCAGCTTGTGGGCAGGGAGCACAGATACGCAGTATTTT.

The chain joins TRBV9 to TRBJ2-7; 7 bases are a match to TRBD1. The CDR3 contains 15 residues. V gave up 4 bases and J gave up 4 bases; unmatched junction bases: 11. Germline CDR1 and CDR2: SGDLS and YYNGEE. The CDR3 sequence: CASSPGVGGGYEQYF. The CDR3 DNA follows: TGTGCCAGCAGCCCAGGGGTAGGGGGCGGTTACGAGCAGTACTTC. The full variable domain, its missing parts supplied by reference TRBV9 and TRBJ2-7, is DSGVTQTPKHLITATGQRVTLRCSPRSGDLSVYWYQQSLDQGLQFLIQYYNGEERAKGNILERFSAQQFPDLHSELNLSSLELGDSALYFCASSPGVGGGYEQYFGPGTRLTVT.

The V gene is TRBV11-2, the J gene TRBJ2-7, with TRBD2 matching over 8 bases. In germline, CDR1 is SGHAT, CDR2 FQNNGV. The CDR3 consists of 13 residues. Trimming cost V 1 base and J 9 bases; bases outside gene matches: 5. The CDR3 bases are TGTGCCAGCAGCTTAGGCGGGAGGCCGAGGCAGTACTTC. This codes for CASSLGGRPRQYF.

The DNA for the CDR3 is TGTGCCAGCAGTGTTGCGGCGAACAATGAGCAGTTCTTC. It specifies CASSVAANNEQFF. The genes are TRBV6-1 and TRBJ2-1, with D unresolved. From germline, CDR1 is MNHNS and CDR2 SASEGT. Trimming took 4 bases from V and 5 from J, leaving 9 bases between them. The CDR3 has 13 residues.